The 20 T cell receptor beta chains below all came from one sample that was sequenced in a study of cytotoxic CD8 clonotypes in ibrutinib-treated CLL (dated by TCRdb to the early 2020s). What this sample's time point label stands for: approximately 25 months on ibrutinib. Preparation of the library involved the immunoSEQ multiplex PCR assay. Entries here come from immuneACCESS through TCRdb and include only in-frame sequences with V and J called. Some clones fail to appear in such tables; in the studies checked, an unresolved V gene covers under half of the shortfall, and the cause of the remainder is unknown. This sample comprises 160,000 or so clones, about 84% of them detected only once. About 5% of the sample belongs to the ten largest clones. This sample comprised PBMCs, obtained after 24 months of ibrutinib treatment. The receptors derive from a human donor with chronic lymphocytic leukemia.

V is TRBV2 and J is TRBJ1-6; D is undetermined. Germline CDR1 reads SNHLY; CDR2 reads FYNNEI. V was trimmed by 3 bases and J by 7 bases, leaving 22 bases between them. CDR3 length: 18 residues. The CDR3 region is CASSDADLPGYKNSPLHF. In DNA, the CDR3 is TGTGCCAGCAGTGATGCGGATCTTCCGGGGTATAAGAATTCACCCCTCCACTTT.

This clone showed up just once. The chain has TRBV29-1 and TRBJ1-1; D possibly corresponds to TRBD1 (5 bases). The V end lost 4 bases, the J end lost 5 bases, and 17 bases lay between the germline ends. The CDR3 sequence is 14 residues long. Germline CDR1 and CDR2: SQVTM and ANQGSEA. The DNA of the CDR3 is TGCAGCGTTGCGACGGGATCCGCAGGGACTGAAGCTTTCTTT. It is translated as CSVATGSAGTEAFF.

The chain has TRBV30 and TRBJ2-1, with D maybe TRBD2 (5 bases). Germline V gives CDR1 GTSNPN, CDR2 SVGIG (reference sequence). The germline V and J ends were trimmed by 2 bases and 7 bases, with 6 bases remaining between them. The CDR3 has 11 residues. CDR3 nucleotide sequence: TGTGCCTGGAGTAGGGAGAATGAGCAGTTCTTC. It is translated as CAWSRENEQFF. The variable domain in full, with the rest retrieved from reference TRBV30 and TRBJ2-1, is SQTIHQWPATLVQPVGSPLSLECTVEGTSNPNLYWYRQAAGRGLQLLFYSVGIGQISSEVPQNLSASRPQDRQFILSSKKLLLSDSGFYLCAWSRENEQFFGPGTRLTVL.

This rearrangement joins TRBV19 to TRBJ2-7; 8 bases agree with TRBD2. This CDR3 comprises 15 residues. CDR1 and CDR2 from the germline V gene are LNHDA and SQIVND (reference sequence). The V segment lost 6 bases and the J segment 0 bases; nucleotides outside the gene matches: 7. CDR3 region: CASRGTRGSSYEQYF. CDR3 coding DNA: TGTGCCAGTAGGGGGACTAGGGGGAGCTCCTACGAGCAGTACTTC.

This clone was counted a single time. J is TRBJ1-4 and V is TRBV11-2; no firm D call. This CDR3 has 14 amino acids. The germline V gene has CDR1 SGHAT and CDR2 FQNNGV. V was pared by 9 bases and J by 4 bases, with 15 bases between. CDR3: CASSPRWGNEKLFF. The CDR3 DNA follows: TGTGCCAGTTCCCCTAGATGGGGTAATGAAAAACTGTTTTTT. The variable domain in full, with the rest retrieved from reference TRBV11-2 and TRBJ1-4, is EAGVAQSPRYKIIEKRQSVAFWCNPISGHATLYWYQQILGQGPKLLIQFQNNGVVDDSQLPKDRFSAERLKGVDSTLKIQPAKLEDSAVYLCASSPRWGNEKLFFGSGTQLSVL.

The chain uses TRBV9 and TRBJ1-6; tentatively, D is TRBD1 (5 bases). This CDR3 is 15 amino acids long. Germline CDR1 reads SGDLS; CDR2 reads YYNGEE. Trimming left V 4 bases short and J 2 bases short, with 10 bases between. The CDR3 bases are TGTGCCAGCAGCCGGCTGGACACCTATAATTCACCCCTCCACTTT. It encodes CASSRLDTYNSPLHF.

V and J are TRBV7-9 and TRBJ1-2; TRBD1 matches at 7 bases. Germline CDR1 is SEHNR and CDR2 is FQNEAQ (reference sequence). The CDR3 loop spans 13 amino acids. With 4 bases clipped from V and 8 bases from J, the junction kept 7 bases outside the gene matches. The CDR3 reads CASSSGGAGGYTF. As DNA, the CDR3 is TGTGCCAGCAGCTCAGGGGGGGCCGGAGGCTACACCTTC.

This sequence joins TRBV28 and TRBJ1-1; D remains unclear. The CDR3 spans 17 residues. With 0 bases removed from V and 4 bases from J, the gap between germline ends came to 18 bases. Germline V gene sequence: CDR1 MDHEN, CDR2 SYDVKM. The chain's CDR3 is CASSLWGSGVSGTEAFF. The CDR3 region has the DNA TGTGCCAGCAGTTTATGGGGGAGTGGGGTTTCGGGCACTGAAGCTTTCTTT.

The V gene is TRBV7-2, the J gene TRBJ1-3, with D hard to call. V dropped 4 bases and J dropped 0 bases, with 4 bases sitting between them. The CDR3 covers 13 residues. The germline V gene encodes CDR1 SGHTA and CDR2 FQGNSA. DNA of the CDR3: TGTGCCAGCAGCTCTCGCTCTGGAAACACCATATATTTT. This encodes CASSSRSGNTIYF.

CDR3 sequence: CASSSGGSGANVLTF. The CDR3, as DNA: TGTGCCAGCAGCTCAGGGGGCTCTGGGGCCAACGTCCTGACTTTC. This chain links TRBV5-4 with TRBJ2-6, with 7 bases fitting TRBD1. From germline, CDR1 is SGHNT and CDR2 YYREEE (reference sequence). The junction had 0 bases not matched to a gene; V was cut back by 3 bases and J by 0 bases. This CDR3 spans 15 amino acids.

The CDR3 DNA is TGCGCCAGCAGCTCCGGGACAGGAGTCTATGGCTACACCTTC. Translation gives CASSSGTGVYGYTF. V and J are TRBV5-1 and TRBJ1-2; 8 positions match TRBD1. The germline CDR1 and CDR2 sequences are SGHRS and YFSETQ. The V and J ends lost 3 bases and 4 bases, in that order; junction bases with no gene match: 5. This CDR3 comprises 14 residues.

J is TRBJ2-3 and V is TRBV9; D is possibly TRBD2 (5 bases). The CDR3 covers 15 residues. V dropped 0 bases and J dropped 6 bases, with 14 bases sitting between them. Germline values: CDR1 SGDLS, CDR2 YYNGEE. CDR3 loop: CASSVEMGRRDTQYF. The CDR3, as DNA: TGTGCCAGCAGCGTAGAGATGGGCCGGAGGGATACGCAGTATTTT.

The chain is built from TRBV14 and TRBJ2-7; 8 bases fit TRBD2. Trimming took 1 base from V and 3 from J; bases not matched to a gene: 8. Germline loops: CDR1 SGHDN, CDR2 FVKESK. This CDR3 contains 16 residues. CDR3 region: CASSQGVTSAIYEQYF. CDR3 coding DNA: TGTGCCAGCAGCCAAGGAGTGACTAGCGCGATCTACGAGCAGTACTTC.

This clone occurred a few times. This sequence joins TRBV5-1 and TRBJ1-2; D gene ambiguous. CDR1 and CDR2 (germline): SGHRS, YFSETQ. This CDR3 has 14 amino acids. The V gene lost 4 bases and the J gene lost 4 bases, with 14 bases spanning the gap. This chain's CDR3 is CASSPAAFLYGYTF. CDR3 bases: TGCGCCAGCAGCCCCGCGGCTTTCCTCTATGGCTACACCTTC.

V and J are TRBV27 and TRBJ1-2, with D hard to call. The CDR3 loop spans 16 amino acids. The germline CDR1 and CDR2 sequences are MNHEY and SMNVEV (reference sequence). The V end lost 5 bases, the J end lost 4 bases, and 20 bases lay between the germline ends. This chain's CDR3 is CASSQIYLWEGYGYTF. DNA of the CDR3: TGTGCCAGCAGTCAAATCTACCTGTGGGAAGGCTATGGCTACACCTTC.

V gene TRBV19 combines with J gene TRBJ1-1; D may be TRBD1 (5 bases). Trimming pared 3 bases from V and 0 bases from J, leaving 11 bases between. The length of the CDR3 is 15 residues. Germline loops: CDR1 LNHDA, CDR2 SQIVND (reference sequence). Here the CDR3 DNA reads TGTGCCAGTAGTATTGCCAGGGTAATGAACACTGAAGCTTTCTTT. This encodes CASSIARVMNTEAFF.

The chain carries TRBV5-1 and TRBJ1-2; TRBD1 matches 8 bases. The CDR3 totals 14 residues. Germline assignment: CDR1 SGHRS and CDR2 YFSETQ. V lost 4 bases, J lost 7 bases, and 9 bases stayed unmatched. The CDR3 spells CASSGGQGPSGYTF. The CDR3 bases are TGCGCCAGCAGCGGCGGACAGGGCCCCAGTGGCTACACCTTC.

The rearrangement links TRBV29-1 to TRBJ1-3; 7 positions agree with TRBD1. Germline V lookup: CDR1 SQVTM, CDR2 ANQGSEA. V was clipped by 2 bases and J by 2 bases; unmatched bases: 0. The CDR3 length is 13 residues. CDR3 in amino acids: CSVEQGAGNTIYF. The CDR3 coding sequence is TGCAGCGTTGAACAGGGGGCTGGAAACACCATATATTTT.

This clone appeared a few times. CDR3 loop: CASSQAGGPFTTNEQFF. The CDR3 DNA sequence: TGTGCCAGCAGCCAAGCGGGGGGACCTTTTACAACGAATGAGCAGTTCTTC. This chain connects TRBV4-2 to TRBJ2-1; TRBD2 matches 7 bases. The CDR3 consists of 17 residues. Germline V gene lookup returns CDR1 LGHNA and CDR2 YNFKEQ. V lost 1 base and J lost 7; bases outside the gene matches: 13.

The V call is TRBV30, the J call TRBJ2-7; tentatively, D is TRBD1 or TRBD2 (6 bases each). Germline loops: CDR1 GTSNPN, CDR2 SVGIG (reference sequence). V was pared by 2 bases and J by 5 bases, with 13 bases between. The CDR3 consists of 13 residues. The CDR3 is CAWSLGGEDEQYF. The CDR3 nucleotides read TGTGCCTGGAGTTTGGGGGGCGAGGACGAGCAGTACTTC. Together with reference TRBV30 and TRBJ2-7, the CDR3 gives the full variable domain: SQTIHQWPATLVQPVGSPLSLECTVEGTSNPNLYWYRQAAGRGLQLLFYSVGIGQISSEVPQNLSASRPQDRQFILSSKKLLLSDSGFYLCAWSLGGEDEQYFGPGTRLTVT.